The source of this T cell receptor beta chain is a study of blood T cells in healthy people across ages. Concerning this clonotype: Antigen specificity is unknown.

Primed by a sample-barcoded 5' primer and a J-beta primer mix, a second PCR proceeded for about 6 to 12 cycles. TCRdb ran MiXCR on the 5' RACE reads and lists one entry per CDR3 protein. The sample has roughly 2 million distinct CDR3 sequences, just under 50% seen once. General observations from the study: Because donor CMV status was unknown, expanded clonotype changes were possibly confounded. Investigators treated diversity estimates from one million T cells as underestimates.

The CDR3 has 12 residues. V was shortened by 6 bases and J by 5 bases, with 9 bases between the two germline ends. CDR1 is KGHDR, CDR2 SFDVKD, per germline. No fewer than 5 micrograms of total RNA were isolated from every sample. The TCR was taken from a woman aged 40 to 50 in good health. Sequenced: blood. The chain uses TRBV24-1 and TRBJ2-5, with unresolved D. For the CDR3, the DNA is TGTGCCACCAGTTTCTCCGGGGAGACCCAGTACTTC. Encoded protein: CATSFSGETQYF.